These 3 T cell receptor beta chains came from one sample sequenced in a study of T cell responses to AZD1222 COVID-19 vaccine (dated by TCRdb to the early 2020s). The protocol used for the library was the immunoSEQ multiplex PCR assay. This is the immuneACCESS table as TCRdb keeps it, with only in-frame sequences that have V and J called. A part of the clones is gone; compared with another copy, unresolved V genes explain less than half, and the rest is unexplained. A total of over 100,000 clones appear in this sample, around 90% of them only once. 9.5% to 15% of the sample is taken by the ten largest. Sample time point, as interpreted from the label and publication: baseline before first vaccination. Explained via the paper, the treatment or condition label denotes: meningococcal conjugate vaccine given as trial control. The sequencing here drew on peripheral blood, taken on day 0 of MenACWY control vaccination. Receptor source: an adult in good health.

This chain links TRBV9 with TRBJ2-2; TRBD2 matches at 7 bases. This CDR3 has 16 residues. Looked up from germline, CDR1 is SGDLS and CDR2 is YYNGEE. The J segment lost 5 bases and the V segment lost 4 bases, leaving 11 bases of the junction unmatched. The CDR3 spells CASSPRTSGGTGELFF. The DNA of the CDR3 is TGTGCCAGCAGCCCCCGGACTAGTGGGGGGACCGGGGAGCTGTTTTTT.

This sequence joins TRBV19 and TRBJ2-7; D could derive from TRBD1 or TRBD2 (5 bases each). In germline, CDR1 is LNHDA, CDR2 SQIVND (reference sequence). V lost 6 bases and J lost 0, with 15 bases in between. The CDR3 loop spans 15 amino acids. The CDR3 reads CASSPPGTGSYEQYF. The CDR3 bases are TGTGCCAGTAGCCCCCCGGGGACGGGCTCCTACGAGCAGTACTTC.

This chain uses TRBV4-3 with TRBJ1-4; no clear D. Looked up from germline, CDR1 is LGHNA and CDR2 is YSLEER. V lost 0 bases, J lost 3 bases, and 17 bases lay in between. The CDR3 consists of 18 residues. The CDR3 DNA sequence: TGCGCCAGCAGCCAAGATCCAGTTCAGGTCTCCGCTAATGAAAAACTGTTTTTT. Translated: CASSQDPVQVSANEKLFF.